A selection of T cell receptor beta chains follows, all from one sample in a study of blood T cell repertoires in COVID-19. Sequencing was performed with immunoSEQ multiplex PCR; in TCRdb, only in-frame clones are kept and a portion is missing. The sample includes more than 100,000 clones, around 87% of them seen just once. The specimen sequenced was peripheral blood. These receptors all come from a man aged 45 to 65 with active COVID-19. The CDR3 runs from the conserved cysteine through the conserved F or W. The order of the fields is V gene, clone size, D gene, J gene, CDR3 protein, CDR3 DNA. A D gene is named only where the DNA matches it firmly. Rows may omit the clone size; those that give it use once, few, many or a size class.

TRBV5-4	NA	NA	TRBJ2-5	CASSSQRIGAEETQYF	TGTGCCAGCAGCTCGCAACGGATAGGAGCGGAAGAGACCCAGTACTTC
TRBV12-3/TRBV12-4	once	TRBD1	TRBJ1-1	CASSIRGRAFF	TGTGCCAGCAGTATCAGGGGGCGAGCTTTCTTT
TRBV28	NA	TRBD2	TRBJ2-7	CASRSGLAGGHSYEQYF	TGTGCCAGCAGATCGGGACTAGCGGGGGGTCACTCCTACGAGCAGTACTTC
TRBV6-5	NA	NA	TRBJ1-2	CASNKAGNYGYTF	TGTGCCAGCAACAAGGCAGGGAACTATGGCTACACCTTC
TRBV6-5	NA	TRBD1	TRBJ1-2	CAAVRQGTGYGYTF	TGTGCCGCGGTTCGACAGGGAACGGGCTATGGCTACACCTTC
TRBV19	NA	NA	TRBJ1-2	CASSMPGDYGYTF	TGTGCCAGTAGTATGCCAGGGGACTATGGCTACACCTTC
TRBV19	NA	TRBD2	TRBJ2-5	CASSPVAGMGETQYF	TGTGCCAGTAGTCCCGTAGCGGGGATGGGAGAGACCCAGTACTTC
TRBV11-2	NA	NA	TRBJ2-6	CASSLNRGTGANVLTF	TGTGCCAGCAGCTTAAATAGAGGGACTGGGGCCAACGTCCTGACTTTC
TRBV4-1	once	TRBD1	TRBJ1-5	CASSHIQGAGYQPQHF	TGCGCCAGCAGCCATATACAGGGGGCTGGGTATCAGCCCCAGCATTTT
TRBV4-2	once	TRBD1	TRBJ2-6	CASSQDLAGGAGANVLTF	TGTGCCAGCAGCCAAGATCTCGCAGGGGGCGCTGGGGCCAACGTCCTGACTTTC
TRBV5-1	NA	NA	TRBJ1-4	CASSLGAGATNEKLFF	TGCGCCAGCAGCTTGGGAGCAGGTGCAACTAATGAAAAACTGTTTTTT
TRBV9	NA	TRBD2	TRBJ2-1	CASSDQGGLASNEQFF	TGTGCCAGCAGCGACCAGGGGGGACTAGCGAGTAATGAGCAGTTCTTC
TRBV6-1	once	NA	TRBJ1-2	CASSETGVLGYTF	TGTGCCAGCAGTGAAACTGGAGTCCTTGGCTACACCTTC
TRBV5-6	NA	TRBD1	TRBJ1-4	CASSSYATGDKDNEKLFF	TGTGCCAGCAGCTCCTATGCGACAGGGGATAAAGATAATGAAAAACTGTTTTTT
TRBV25-1	once	NA	TRBJ1-1	CASSESGRVGRTEAFF	TGTGCCAGCAGTGAATCGGGCAGGGTCGGGAGAACTGAAGCTTTCTTT
TRBV5-6	NA	TRBD2	TRBJ2-1	CASHPKGLALRNEQFF	TGTGCCAGCCATCCTAAGGGACTAGCGCTTCGCAATGAGCAGTTCTTC
TRBV7-9	few	TRBD1	TRBJ1-5	CASSLGGQGVGQPQHF	TGTGCCAGCAGCTTAGGGGGACAGGGAGTGGGTCAGCCCCAGCATTTT
TRBV7-2	NA	NA	TRBJ2-7	CASSLRQAPEQYF	TGTGCCAGCAGCCTACGACAGGCCCCTGAGCAGTACTTC
TRBV6-4	NA	NA	TRBJ1-1	CASSERGLRNTEAFF	TGTGCCAGCAGTGAAAGGGGCCTGCGGAACACTGAAGCTTTCTTT
TRBV7-2	NA	NA	TRBJ1-4	CASSLNSVSANEKLFF	TGTGCCAGCAGCTTAAATTCTGTATCGGCTAATGAAAAACTGTTTTTT
TRBV6-1	NA	TRBD1	TRBJ2-5	CASSEALGTEKETQYF	TGTGCCAGCAGTGAGGCTTTGGGGACAGAAAAAGAGACCCAGTACTTC
TRBV5-6	NA	NA	TRBJ1-6	CASSLGRQASSYNSPLHF	TGTGCCAGCAGCTTGGGTAGGCAGGCAAGCTCCTATAATTCACCCCTCCACTTT
TRBV6-5	NA	TRBD1	TRBJ2-1	CASRKGQGMNNEQFF	TGTGCCAGCAGAAAGGGACAGGGGATGAACAATGAGCAGTTCTTC
TRBV6-5	NA	NA	TRBJ1-1	CASNPLGLKAEAFF	TGTGCCAGCAATCCTTTGGGCCTTAAGGCTGAAGCTTTCTTT
TRBV7-2	NA	NA	TRBJ2-1	CASSPPGRGIYNEQFF	TGTGCCAGCAGCCCCCCGGGCCGGGGGATATACAATGAGCAGTTCTTC
TRBV6-5	once	TRBD2	TRBJ2-2	CASSSTPRGGTGELFF	TGTGCCAGCAGTTCCACACCACGGGGGGGCACCGGGGAGCTGTTTTTT
TRBV5-8	NA	TRBD1	TRBJ2-7	CASSLMGQGLDEQYF	TGTGCCAGCAGCTTGATGGGACAGGGGCTAGACGAGCAGTACTTC
TRBV19	NA	TRBD1	TRBJ1-2	CASRDGAGGYGYTF	TGTGCCAGTAGAGATGGTGCAGGGGGCTATGGCTACACCTTC
TRBV7-8	once	TRBD1	TRBJ1-2	CASSFGQGDYYGYTF	TGTGCCAGCAGCTTCGGACAGGGGGATTACTATGGCTACACCTTC
TRBV12-5	NA	NA	TRBJ1-5	CASGLSQPQHF	TGTGCTAGTGGTTTGTCGCAGCCCCAGCATTTT
TRBV7-2	NA	TRBD1	TRBJ1-5	CASNRQGEGQPQHF	TGTGCCAGCAACCGACAGGGGGAAGGTCAGCCCCAGCATTTT
TRBV7-9	NA	NA	TRBJ1-5	CASSRQDQPQHF	TGTGCCAGCAGCCGACAAGATCAGCCCCAGCATTTT
TRBV4-1	once	TRBD1	TRBJ2-7	CASSQDRGASSYEQYF	TGCGCCAGCAGCCAGGACAGGGGCGCCAGCTCCTACGAGCAGTACTTC
TRBV7-9	NA	NA	TRBJ1-2	CASSLGGDYGYTF	TGTGCCAGCAGCTTAGGGGGAGATTATGGCTACACCTTC
TRBV27	NA	TRBD1	TRBJ2-7	CASSLTGVGEQYF	TGTGCCAGCAGTCTTACAGGGGTGGGTGAGCAGTACTTC
TRBV6-5	NA	NA	TRBJ2-1	CASRINVVQFF	TGTGCCAGCAGGATTAATGTAGTGCAGTTCTTC
TRBV9	NA	NA	TRBJ1-6	CASSVEETGLSPLHF	TGTGCCAGCAGCGTAGAAGAAACAGGGCTGTCACCCCTCCACTTT